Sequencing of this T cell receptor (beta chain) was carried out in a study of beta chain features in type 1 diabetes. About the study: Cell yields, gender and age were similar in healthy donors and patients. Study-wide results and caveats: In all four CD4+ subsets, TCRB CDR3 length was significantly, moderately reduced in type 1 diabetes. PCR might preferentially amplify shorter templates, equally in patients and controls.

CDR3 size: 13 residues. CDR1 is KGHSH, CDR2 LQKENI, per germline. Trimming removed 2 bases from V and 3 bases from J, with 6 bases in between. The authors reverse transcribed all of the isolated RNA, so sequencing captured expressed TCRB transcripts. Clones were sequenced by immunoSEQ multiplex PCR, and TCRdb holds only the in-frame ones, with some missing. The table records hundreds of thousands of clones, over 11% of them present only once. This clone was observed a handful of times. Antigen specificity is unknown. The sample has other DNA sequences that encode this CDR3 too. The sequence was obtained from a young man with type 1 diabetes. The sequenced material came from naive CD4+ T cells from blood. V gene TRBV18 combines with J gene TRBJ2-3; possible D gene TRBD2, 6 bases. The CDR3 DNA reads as TGTGCCAGCTCACCAGCGGGAACAGATACGCAGTATTTT. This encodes CASSPAGTDTQYF.